This T cell receptor beta chain emerged from a study of cytomegalovirus exposure and HLA in healthy donors. Points from the study as a whole: Earlier findings revealed that most TCR beta V segments proved productive either about 90% or about 30% of the time. Trimming of TCR beta V- and J-genes showed a link, identified in a later analysis, to a missense DCLRE1C variant. Relative to equally common others, HLA-associated TCR beta chains showed greater clonal expansion in a later analysis.

V lost 5 bases to trimming and J lost 4 bases; unmatched junction nucleotides: 14. Looked up from germline, CDR1 is LNHDA and CDR2 is SQIVND (reference sequence). CDR3 length: 18 residues. PCR amplification relied on 60 Vbeta primers (plus 13 Jbeta primers). Profiling relied on immunoSEQ multiplex PCR, and the TCRdb table lists in-frame clones only, not all of them. The repertoire consists of 90,000 to 100,000 clones, with around 77% occurring once and the leading ten covering 7.5% to 9%. Regarding this clone: No antigen is known for it.

The receptor's source is a female donor in good health and CMV-seronegative. Sequenced: PBMCs. This sequence joins TRBV19 and TRBJ2-5, with 12 bases lining up with TRBD1. CDR3: CASSPGTGGSAGVETQYF. DNA of the CDR3: TGTGCCAGTAGTCCCGGGACAGGGGGCTCAGCGGGAGTAGAGACCCAGTACTTC. The full variable domain, in which reference TRBV19 and TRBJ2-5 provide the parts outside the CDR3, is DGGITQSPKYLFRKEGQNVTLSCEQNLNHDAMYWYRQDPGQGLRLIYYSQIVNDFQKGDIAEGYSVSREKKESFPLTVTSAQKNPTAFYLCASSPGTGGSAGVETQYFGPGTRLLVL.